The clone carrying this T cell receptor beta chain occurred once. What it binds is unknown. This sample stems from a study of cytomegalovirus exposure and HLA in healthy donors. The CDR3 consists of 16 residues. Germline CDR1 is MGHRA and CDR2 is YSYEKL. The junction had 8 bases not matched to a gene; V was cut back by 2 bases and J by 5 bases. Study findings and constraints: Links to common viral pathogens appeared, in a later analysis, for several of the most significant clusters.

Researchers ran the PCR with 60 Vbeta and 13 Jbeta primers. Authors' processing steps: Per a later analysis, the number of unique TCR beta chains was approximately 80 million, of which around 9.9 million were shared. Method: immunoSEQ multiplex PCR; TCRdb's copy keeps in-frame clones and lacks some. The V and J calls and clone size come from that table; D and trimming were worked out from the DNA. The data hold about 170,000 clones, with approximately 78% observed a single time. The receptor was derived from a woman aged 50 to 60 in good health and CMV-seropositive. The chain employs TRBV4-1 and TRBJ1-2, with 10 bases identical to TRBD1. Material for sequencing was PBMCs. CDR3 coding DNA: TGCGCCAGCAGCCAACCGGGACAGGGGAGGGCTTATGGCTACACCTTC. It codes for CASSQPGQGRAYGYTF.